The clone carrying this TCR beta chain was detected once. The antigen is undetermined. This record belongs to a study of cytomegalovirus exposure and HLA in healthy donors. Turning to the study itself: A prior study identified some 100 million unique TCR beta sequences from roughly 170 million T cells.

The CDR3 runs to 13 residues. Germline CDR1 and CDR2: MNHEY and SMNVEV (reference sequence). Unmatched junction bases numbered 4, after V lost 4 bases and J lost 5 bases. The study's findings and limits: When analyzed later, the rates of TCR association showed variation by HLA locus, with DRB1 the most and HLA-C the fewest. Specificity for CMV antigens was confirmed in vitro for three of the CMV-associated chains.

PCR employed 60 Vbeta and 13 Jbeta primers. Generated by immunoSEQ multiplex PCR, the TCRdb table keeps only in-frame clones and is missing some. The table shows approximately 150,000 clones, with about 88% occurring only once. This receptor was obtained from a man in his thirties or forties in good health and CMV-seropositive. Sequencing was performed on PBMCs. V and J are TRBV27 and TRBJ1-2, with 7 positions matching TRBD1. CDR3 DNA: TGTGCCAGCAGTTCCCAGGGGGAGTATGGCTACACCTTC. This encodes CASSSQGEYGYTF.